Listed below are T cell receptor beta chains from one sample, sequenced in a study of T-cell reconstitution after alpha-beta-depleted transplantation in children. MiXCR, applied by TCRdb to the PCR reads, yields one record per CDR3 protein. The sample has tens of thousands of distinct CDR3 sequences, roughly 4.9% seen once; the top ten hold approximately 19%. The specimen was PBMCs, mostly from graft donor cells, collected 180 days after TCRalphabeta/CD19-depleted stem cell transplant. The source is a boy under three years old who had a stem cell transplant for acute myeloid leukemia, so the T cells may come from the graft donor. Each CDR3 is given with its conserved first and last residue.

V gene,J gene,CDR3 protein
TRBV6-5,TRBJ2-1,CASRGRDREYNEQFF
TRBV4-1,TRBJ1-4,CASSHGQGRGSSTNEKLFF
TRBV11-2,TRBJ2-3,CASSLDPGLAGWTDTQYF
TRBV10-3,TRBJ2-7,CAISESTGITYEQYF
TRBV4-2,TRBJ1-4,CASSRGATNEKLFF
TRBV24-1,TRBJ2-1,CATGKGNNEQFF
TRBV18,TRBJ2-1,CASSPPVRGDNEQFF
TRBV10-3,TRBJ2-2,CAISHGTGPTEATGELFF
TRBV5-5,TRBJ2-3,CASSLLGGPSTDTQYF
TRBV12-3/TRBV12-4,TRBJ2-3,CASSLGLAGGRDTQYF
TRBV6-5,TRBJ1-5,CASTEDRLDVEVYQPQHF
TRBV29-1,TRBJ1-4,CSGMTGADEKLFF
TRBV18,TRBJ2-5,CASSPPLALLQETQYF
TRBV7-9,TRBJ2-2,CASSGTGHTGELFF
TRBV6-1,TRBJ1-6,CASSESLAGRGDSPLHF
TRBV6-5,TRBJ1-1,CASSYDRVNTEAFF
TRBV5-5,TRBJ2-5,CASSFVRGETQYF
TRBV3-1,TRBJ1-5,CASSLRGGHQPQHF